A single sample gave rise to the 28 T cell receptor beta chains below, sequenced in a study of T cells in Graves' hyperthyroidism and ophthalmopathy. TCR beta CDR3 sequences were amplified from RNA transcripts. Carried out on the TCR CDR3, a first-round RT-PCR used the HTBI primer set. A single record per CDR3 protein comes from TCRdb applying MiXCR to the multiplex PCR reads. Of approximately 560,000 distinct CDR3 sequences in the sample, about half were seen once. The sample comprised peripheral blood or thyroid tissue (not recorded which). The receptors derive from a woman younger than 30 with Graves' hyperthyroidism.

This clonotype was found many times. V usage is TRBV4-3 and J usage is TRBJ1-1; no clear D gene. CDR1 is LGHNA, CDR2 YSLEER, per germline. V was trimmed by 0 bases and J by 0 bases, leaving 5 bases between them. The CDR3 is made up of 14 amino acids. The CDR3 region is CASSQDSMNTEAFF. The CDR3, as DNA: TGCGCCAGCAGCCAAGACAGCATGAACACTGAAGCTTTCTTT.

This clonotype was recorded a few times. The V call is TRBV9, the J call TRBJ1-6; 7 bases are a match to TRBD1. The CDR3 consists of 16 residues. CDR1 SGDLS and CDR2 YYNGEE come from the germline V gene. V was pared by 4 bases and J by 5 bases, with 9 bases of the junction left unmatched. The CDR3 loop is CASSQGGPQNNSPLHF. The CDR3 nucleotides read TGTGCCAGCAGCCAAGGGGGCCCGCAGAATAATTCACCCCTCCACTTT.

This chain joins TRBV20-1 and TRBJ1-2, with 7 bases matching TRBD1. There are 12 residues in the CDR3. Unmatched junction bases numbered 6, after V lost 6 bases and J lost 5 bases. Germline CDR1 is DFQATT and CDR2 is SNEGSKA (reference sequence). The CDR3 coding sequence is TGCAGTGCCGGAAGGGGGCATTATGGCTACACCTTC. It yields the protein CSAGRGHYGYTF.

The count of this clonotype is one. The rearrangement joins TRBV10-3 to TRBJ2-7; 8 bases map to TRBD2. The CDR3 runs 15 residues. Germline V CDR1 and CDR2: ENHRY, SYGVKD. J gave up 9 bases and V 3 bases, and 13 bases lay outside the gene matches. CDR3 nucleotides: TGTGCCATCAGTGAAACGTGGGGGGCCGGGAGGGGGCAGTACTTC. Its translation: CAISETWGAGRGQYF.

In this sample, this clonotype turned up a few times. The V call is TRBV9, the J call TRBJ1-2; weak D call: TRBD1 (5 bases). This CDR3 region has 16 residues. Trimming pared 0 bases from V and 4 bases from J, leaving 16 bases between. Germline V gene data show CDR1 as SGDLS and CDR2 as YYNGEE. This CDR3 is CASSVGDDQGAYGYTF. CDR3 in DNA: TGTGCCAGCAGCGTAGGAGACGATCAGGGAGCCTATGGCTACACCTTC.

A note on this clonotype: This may be a read error, as it is one base from a much larger clone. The chain uses TRBV24-1 and TRBJ1-5; D may be TRBD1 (5 bases). This CDR3 has 14 residues. The germline V gene encodes CDR1 KGHDR and CDR2 SFDVKD. In DNA form, the CDR3 reads TGTGCCAGCAGTGAAAGACAGACTAATCAGCCCCAGCATTTT. Protein: CASSERQTNQPQHF.

Ten or more counts support this clonotype. The chain combines TRBV2 with TRBJ2-7; possibly TRBD1 for D (5 bases). The CDR3 has 14 amino acids. V was trimmed by 8 bases and J by 4 bases, leaving 18 bases between them. Germline assignment: CDR1 SNHLY and CDR2 FYNNEI. Here the CDR3 reads CASSAQGSGYEQYF. The CDR3 nucleotides are TGTGCCAGCTCGGCCCAGGGAAGTGGGTACGAGCAGTACTTC.

V is TRBV6-1 and J is TRBJ1-1; D not resolved. The germline CDR1 and CDR2 sequences are MNHNS and SASEGT. The V end lost 8 bases, the J end lost 4 bases, and 8 bases lay between the germline ends. The length of the CDR3 is 11 residues. CDR3 DNA: TGTGCCAGCGCGTCCCTCACTGAAGCTTTCTTT. It encodes CASASLTEAFF.

The CDR3 loop is CSGRQGNEKLFF. CDR3 nucleotides: TGCAGTGGCCGACAGGGAAATGAAAAACTGTTTTTT. The chain couples TRBV20-1 to TRBJ1-4; 7 positions match TRBD1. The J segment lost 5 bases and the V segment lost 7 bases, leaving 4 bases of the junction unmatched. Germline CDR1 reads DFQATT; CDR2 reads SNEGSKA (reference sequence). The CDR3 has 12 amino acids.

This chain links TRBV7-2 with TRBJ2-3, with 13 bases aligning to TRBD2. J was trimmed by 1 base and V by 5 bases; bases with no gene match: 6. The CDR3 contains 17 residues. Germline CDR1 reads SGHTA; CDR2 reads FQGNSA. The CDR3 DNA is TGTGCCAGCAGCCCGGGACTAGCGGGATTAGGCACAGATACGCAGTATTTT. Protein product: CASSPGLAGLGTDTQYF.

This rearrangement joins TRBV29-1 to TRBJ2-7; TRBD2 agrees at 11 bases. CDR3 length equals 14 residues. The ends lost 3 bases at V and 7 bases at J; junction bases unmatched: 8. Germline CDR1 and CDR2: SQVTM and ANQGSEA. CDR3 loop: CSVETSGDRNEQYF. CDR3 nucleotide sequence: TGCAGCGTTGAGACTAGCGGGGATAGGAATGAGCAGTACTTC.

This clonotype was seen a single time. The chain joins TRBV7-6 to TRBJ2-2, with TRBD1 as a possible D gene (5 bases). V lost 1 base and J 7 bases, leaving 16 bases between the germline ends. The CDR3 is made up of 16 amino acids. CDR1 and CDR2 from the germline V gene are SGHVS and FNYEAQ. This CDR3 reads CASSLGTGPINGELFF. In DNA form, the CDR3 reads TGTGCCAGCAGCTTAGGTACAGGACCAATAAACGGGGAGCTGTTTTTT.

V gene TRBV7-3 combines with J gene TRBJ2-3, with D hard to call. With 1 base removed from V and 3 bases from J, the gap between germline ends came to 11 bases. This CDR3 has 15 amino acids. The germline gives CDR1 SGHTA, CDR2 FQGTGA. The DNA of the CDR3 is TGTGCCAGCAGCTTAATCGGGCTCCTGACAGATACGCAGTATTTT. Translated: CASSLIGLLTDTQYF.

This clonotype was found once. This could be a read error, since a much larger clone is one nucleotide away. The chain couples TRBV2 to TRBJ1-3, with D unresolved. This CDR3 is built from 13 residues. Germline V CDR1 and CDR2: SNHLY, FYNNEI. CDR3 in amino acids: CANSENSGNTIYF. The CDR3 bases are TGTGCCAACAGTGAGAATTCTGGAAACACCATATATTTT. Full variable domain (outside the CDR3, taken from reference TRBV2 and TRBJ1-3): EPEVTQTPSHQVTQMGQEVILRCVPISNHLYFYWYRQILGQKVEFLVSFYNNEISEKSEIFDDQFSVERPDGSNFTLKIRSTKLEDSAMYFCANSENSGNTIYFGEGSWLTVV.

This clonotype has ten or more counts. The J gene is TRBJ1-1, the V gene TRBV24-1; D remains unclear. This CDR3 comprises 15 residues. Trimming took off 2 bases at V and 0 bases at J, with 9 bases between the two ends. CDR1 is KGHDR, CDR2 SFDVKD, per germline. CDR3 protein: CATSDSRTVNTEAFF. The CDR3 DNA follows: TGTGCCACCAGTGATTCTCGGACGGTGAACACTGAAGCTTTCTTT.

Ten or more counts support this clonotype. The V call is TRBV29-1, the J call TRBJ2-5, with a weak D call TRBD2 (6 bases). Germline assignment: CDR1 SQVTM and CDR2 ANQGSEA. The CDR3 is 14 amino acids. V was shortened by 4 bases and J by 6 bases, with 18 bases between the two germline ends. CDR3 nucleotides: TGCAGCGTTGCGCCGGGACTGGGGGGAAAGACCCAGTACTTC. This codes for CSVAPGLGGKTQYF.

The chain carries TRBV24-1 and TRBJ2-7, with 14 bases that match TRBD2. J gave up 6 bases and V 1 base, and 10 bases lay outside the gene matches. Germline values: CDR1 KGHDR, CDR2 SFDVKD. The CDR3 loop spans 18 amino acids. CDR3 amino acids: CATSDLGQGTSGRGEQYF. The DNA of the CDR3 is TGTGCCACCAGTGATTTAGGGCAGGGGACTAGCGGGAGAGGCGAGCAGTACTTC.

This clonotype is a singleton in its sample. Given the absence of the conserved phenylalanine or tryptophan at the CDR3 end, a read error is likely. Because the CDR3's place on the DNA is in doubt, the DNA is left out and the CDR3 is given as listed by TCRdb. The chain links TRBV7-6 to TRBJ1-1; the table's D call of TRBD1 was not tested on the DNA. The CDR3 length equals 12 residues, ends included. The germline CDR1 and CDR2 sequences are SGHVS and FNYEAQ. This chain's CDR3 is CASSSDRGWRDY.

J is TRBJ1-6 and V is TRBV15; D call uncertain. V was cut by 3 bases and J by 6 bases, with 12 bases left in between. There are 15 residues in the CDR3. CDR1 is LNHNV and CDR2 is YYDKDF in the germline V gene (reference sequence). The CDR3 is CATSSNDVANSPLHF. CDR3 coding DNA: TGTGCCACCAGCAGTAACGACGTGGCTAATTCACCCCTCCACTTT.

This clonotype was seen repeatedly, ten times or more. This rearrangement joins TRBV2 to TRBJ1-6, with D unclear. The germline V and J ends were trimmed by 3 bases and 5 bases, with 8 bases remaining between them. Germline values: CDR1 SNHLY, CDR2 FYNNEI. The CDR3 sequence is 14 residues long. The chain's CDR3 is CASSDNRNNSPLHF. The CDR3, as DNA: TGTGCCAGCAGTGATAACAGAAATAATTCACCCCTCCACTTT.

V gene TRBV7-2 combines with J gene TRBJ2-7, with D possibly matching TRBD1 (6 bases). The germline V gene encodes CDR1 SGHTA and CDR2 FQGNSA. CDR3 length: 12 residues. V dropped 4 bases and J dropped 6 bases, with 10 bases sitting between them. CDR3 coding DNA: TGTGCCAGCAGCTGGACAGAGGCCGAGCAGTACTTC. Its protein is CASSWTEAEQYF.

The rearrangement links TRBV25-1 to TRBJ1-6; a possible D gene is TRBD1 (5 bases). Trimming cost V 4 bases and J 7 bases, with 20 bases left between them. The CDR3 extends over 17 amino acids. The V gene's germline CDR1 is MGHDK and CDR2 SYGVNS. CDR3 region: CASSARSQAGDNSPLHF. In nucleotides, the CDR3 is TGTGCCAGCAGTGCTAGATCCCAGGCCGGGGACAATTCACCCCTCCACTTT.

V gene TRBV19 combines with J gene TRBJ1-2; 10 bases line up with TRBD1. Germline CDR1 reads LNHDA; CDR2 reads SQIVND (reference sequence). With 3 bases clipped from V and 5 bases from J, the junction kept 9 bases outside the gene matches. This CDR3 has 16 residues. The CDR3 here is CASSMTGRTGGYGYTF. The CDR3 coding sequence is TGTGCCAGTAGTATGACAGGCCGGACAGGGGGGTATGGCTACACCTTC. Based on the CDR3 plus reference TRBV19 and TRBJ1-2, the full variable domain is DGGITQSPKYLFRKEGQNVTLSCEQNLNHDAMYWYRQDPGQGLRLIYYSQIVNDFQKGDIAEGYSVSREKKESFPLTVTSAQKNPTAFYLCASSMTGRTGGYGYTFGSGTRLTVV.

The V and J genes are TRBV25-1 and TRBJ1-3; D perhaps matches TRBD1 (5 bases). Trimming cost V 6 bases and J 0 bases, with 12 bases left between them. Per the germline V gene, CDR1 is MGHDK and CDR2 is SYGVNS. The CDR3 consists of 15 residues. The CDR3 region is CASRTGTDSGNTIYF. As DNA, the CDR3 is TGTGCCAGCAGGACGGGGACCGACTCTGGAAACACCATATATTTT.

The J gene is TRBJ1-1, the V gene TRBV24-1; no reliable D call. There are 10 residues in the CDR3. CDR1 KGHDR and CDR2 SFDVKD come from the germline V gene. Trimming removed 5 bases from V and 10 bases from J, with 7 bases in between. This CDR3 is CATSGTSAFF. The CDR3 DNA follows: TGTGCCACCAGTGGGACGTCAGCTTTCTTT.

The chain has TRBV12-3 or TRBV12-4 and TRBJ1-1, with 7 bases that match TRBD1. The CDR3 extends over 13 amino acids. Losses at the gene ends were 7 bases for V and 1 base for J; bases not matched to a gene: 3. As DNA, the CDR3 is TGTGCCAGCATCCACAGGGGGAACACTGAAGCTTTCTTT. This encodes CASIHRGNTEAFF.

CDR3 sequence: CASSLADTDTQYF. CDR3 bases: TGTGCCAGCTCTCTAGCGGACACAGATACGCAGTATTTT. This chain uses TRBV2 with TRBJ2-3; TRBD2 aligns across 7 bases. From germline, CDR1 is SNHLY and CDR2 FYNNEI. The CDR3 is 13 amino acids. The J segment lost 2 bases and the V segment lost 8 bases, leaving 4 bases of the junction unmatched.

This clonotype showed up just a few times. The chain couples TRBV19 to TRBJ1-2; D might be TRBD1 (6 bases). The CDR3 spans 14 residues. V gave up 6 bases and J gave up 4 bases, with 15 bases separating them. CDR1 and CDR2 from the germline V gene are LNHDA and SQIVND (reference sequence). The CDR3 loop is CASRIGRGGYGYTF. CDR3 DNA: TGTGCCAGTAGAATCGGCAGGGGTGGCTATGGCTACACCTTC.